This T cell receptor beta chain stems from a study of blood T cell repertoires in COVID-19. Generated by immunoSEQ multiplex PCR, the TCRdb table keeps only in-frame clones and is missing some. The sample has under 200,000 clones, approximately 84% seen once; the top ten hold 2.5% to 3%. The CDR3 runs 14 residues. Between the trimmed V and J ends, which lost 4 bases and 0 bases, there was a span of 9 bases. The V gene's germline CDR1 is SNHLY and CDR2 FYNNEI. The genes are TRBV2 and TRBJ1-2; possible D gene TRBD1, 6 bases. This receptor was identified in a woman of 80 years or more with COVID-19, enrolled during active disease. The specimen sequenced was peripheral blood. This chain's CDR3 is CASSATGTNYGYTF. The CDR3 bases are TGTGCCAGCAGTGCCACAGGGACTAACTATGGCTACACCTTC.